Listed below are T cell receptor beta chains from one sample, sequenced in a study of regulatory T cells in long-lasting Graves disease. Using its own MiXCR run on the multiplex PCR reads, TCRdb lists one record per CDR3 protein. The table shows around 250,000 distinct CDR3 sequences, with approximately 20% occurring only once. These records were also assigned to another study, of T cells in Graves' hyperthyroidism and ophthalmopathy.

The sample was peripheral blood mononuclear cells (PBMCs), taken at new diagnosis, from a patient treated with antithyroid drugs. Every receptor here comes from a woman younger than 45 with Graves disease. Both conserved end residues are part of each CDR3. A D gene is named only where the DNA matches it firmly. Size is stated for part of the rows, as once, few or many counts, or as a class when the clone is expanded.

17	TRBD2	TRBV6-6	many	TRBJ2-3	CASSYSMAGGPTDTQYF	TGTGCCAGCAGTTACTCGATGGCGGGGGGGCCGACAGATACGCAGTATTTT
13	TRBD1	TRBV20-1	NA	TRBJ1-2	CSASQGAIRGYTF	TGCAGTGCTAGTCAGGGGGCGATCAGGGGCTACACCTTC
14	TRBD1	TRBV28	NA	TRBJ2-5	CASSLTGNQETQYF	TGTGCCAGCAGTTTGACAGGGAACCAAGAGACCCAGTACTTC
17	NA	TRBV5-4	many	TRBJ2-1	CASSLEGGGIRNNEQFF	TGTGCCAGCAGCTTGGAGGGTGGTGGGATCCGAAACAATGAGCAGTTCTTC
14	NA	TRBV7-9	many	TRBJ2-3	CASSLGSGYDTQYF	TGTGCCAGCAGCTTAGGATCTGGTTATGATACGCAGTATTTT
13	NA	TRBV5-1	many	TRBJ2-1	CASSPSLYNEQFF	TGCGCCAGCAGCCCGTCCCTTTACAATGAGCAGTTCTTC
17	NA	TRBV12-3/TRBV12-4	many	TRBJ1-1	CASSRGPPRLMNTEAFF	TGTGCCAGCAGCAGAGGACCACCTCGCCTCATGAACACTGAAGCTTTCTTT
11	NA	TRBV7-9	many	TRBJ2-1	CASSLVAGQFF	TGTGCCAGCAGCTTAGTGGCAGGGCAGTTCTTC
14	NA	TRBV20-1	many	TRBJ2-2	CSARGTVRSGELFF	TGCAGTGCTAGAGGGACGGTGCGGTCCGGGGAGCTGTTTTTT
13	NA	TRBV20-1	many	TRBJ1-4	CSGLRAHNEKLFF	TGCAGTGGTTTGAGAGCCCATAATGAAAAACTGTTTTTT
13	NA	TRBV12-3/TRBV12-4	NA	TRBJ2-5	CASHRDHQETQYF	TGTGCCAGCCACCGGGACCACCAAGAGACCCAGTACTTC
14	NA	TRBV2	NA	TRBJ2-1	CACASRGSYNEQFF	TGTGCCTGCGCCTCGCGGGGTTCCTACAATGAGCAGTTCTTC
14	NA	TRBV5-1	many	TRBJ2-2	CASSLGENTGELFF	TGCGCCAGCAGCTTGGGAGAGAACACCGGGGAGCTGTTTTTT
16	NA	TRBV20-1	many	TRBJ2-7	CSARIGGTLTSYEQYF	TGCAGTGCTAGAATTGGTGGGACTCTAACCTCCTACGAGCAGTACTTC
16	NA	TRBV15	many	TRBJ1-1	CATSRGRDGLNTEAFF	TGTGCCACCAGCAGAGGCAGGGACGGCCTTAACACTGAAGCTTTCTTT
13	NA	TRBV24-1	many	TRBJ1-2	CATSEGRAGGYTF	TGTGCCACCAGTGAGGGACGCGCGGGGGGCTACACCTTC
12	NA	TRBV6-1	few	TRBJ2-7	CASRTGSYEQYF	TGTGCCAGCAGGACTGGCTCCTACGAGCAGTACTTC
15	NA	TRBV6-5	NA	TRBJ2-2	CASSYPGSGAGELFF	TGTGCCAGCAGTTACCCCGGTTCGGGGGCCGGGGAGCTGTTTTTT
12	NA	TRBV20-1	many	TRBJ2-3	CSAMTSTDTQYF	TGCAGTGCTATGACTAGCACAGATACGCAGTATTTT
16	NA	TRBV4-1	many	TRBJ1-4	CASSPLGPKANEKLFF	TGCGCCAGCAGCCCCCTGGGGCCTAAGGCGAATGAAAAACTGTTTTTT
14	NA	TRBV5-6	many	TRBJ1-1	CASRPQGRDTEAFF	TGTGCCAGCAGACCGCAGGGGAGGGACACTGAAGCTTTCTTT
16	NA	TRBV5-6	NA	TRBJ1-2	CASSPQQGGLDYGYTF	TGTGCCAGCAGCCCGCAACAGGGAGGTTTAGACTATGGCTACACCTTC
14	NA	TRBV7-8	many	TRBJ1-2	CASSSNRDMGGYTF	TGTGCCAGCAGCTCAAACCGGGACATGGGAGGCTACACCTTC
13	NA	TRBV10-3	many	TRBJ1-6	CAISEIRNSPLHF	TGTGCCATCAGTGAAATTCGGAATTCACCCCTCCACTTT
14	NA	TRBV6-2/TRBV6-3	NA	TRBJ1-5	CASRRRPPNQPQHF	TGTGCCAGCAGAAGAAGACCCCCCAATCAGCCCCAGCATTTT
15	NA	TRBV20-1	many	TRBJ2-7	CSARDWRGANYEQYF	TGCAGTGCTAGAGACTGGAGGGGCGCGAACTACGAGCAGTACTTC
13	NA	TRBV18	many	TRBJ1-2	CASSPGGSEGYTF	TGTGCCAGCTCACCAGGAGGGTCTGAAGGCTACACCTTC
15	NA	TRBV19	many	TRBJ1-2	CASTGAGRSNYGYTF	TGTGCCAGTACGGGGGCGGGCAGGAGCAACTATGGCTACACCTTC
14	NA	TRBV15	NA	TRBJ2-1	CATSSIQGVNEQFF	TGTGCCACCAGCAGTATACAGGGTGTAAATGAGCAGTTCTTC
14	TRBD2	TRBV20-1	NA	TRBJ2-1	CSAIRGLGLNEQFF	TGCAGTGCTATTCGTGGACTAGGCCTCAATGAGCAGTTCTTC
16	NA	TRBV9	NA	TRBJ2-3	CASSVGGRGLIDTQYF	TGTGCCAGCAGCGTAGGAGGGCGGGGGCTGATAGATACGCAGTATTTT
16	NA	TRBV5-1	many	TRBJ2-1	CASSLAGDNAYNEQFF	TGCGCCAGCAGCTTGGCAGGGGATAACGCGTACAATGAGCAGTTCTTC
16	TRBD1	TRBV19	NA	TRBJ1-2	CASRSTGGSTNYGYTF	TGTGCCAGTAGGTCGACAGGGGGCTCAACTAACTATGGCTACACCTTC
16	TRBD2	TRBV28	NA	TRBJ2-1	CASSPSPSGGYNEQFF	TGTGCCAGCAGTCCCTCCCCTAGCGGAGGATACAATGAGCAGTTCTTC
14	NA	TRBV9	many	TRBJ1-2	CASSATGQSYGYTF	TGTGCCAGCAGCGCGACGGGACAATCCTATGGCTACACCTTC
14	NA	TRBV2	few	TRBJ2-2	CASRGVLNTGELFF	TGTGCCAGCAGGGGGGTTTTGAACACCGGGGAGCTGTTTTTT
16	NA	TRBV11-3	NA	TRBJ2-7	CASSLEGSSPSYEQYF	TGTGCCAGCAGCTTAGAAGGTTCTAGCCCTTCCTACGAGCAGTACTTC
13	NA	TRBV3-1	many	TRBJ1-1	CASSQMGGGLAFF	TGTGCCAGCAGCCAAATGGGGGGAGGTTTGGCTTTCTTT
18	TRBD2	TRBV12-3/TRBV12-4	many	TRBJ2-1	CAIAWTSGGANRYNEQFF	TGTGCCATCGCTTGGACTAGCGGGGGGGCAAATAGATACAATGAGCAGTTCTTC
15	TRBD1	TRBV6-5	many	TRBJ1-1	CASSYGTGLPPEAFF	TGTGCCAGCAGTTACGGGACAGGGCTACCCCCTGAAGCTTTCTTT
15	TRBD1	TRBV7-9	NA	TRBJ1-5	CASSSDRGGNQPQHF	TGTGCCAGCAGCTCTGACAGGGGAGGCAATCAGCCCCAGCATTTT
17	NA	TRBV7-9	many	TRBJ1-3	CASSSRRGPPTGNTIYF	TGTGCCAGCAGCTCCAGGCGGGGGCCTCCAACTGGAAACACCATATATTTT
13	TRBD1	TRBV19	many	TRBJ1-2	CASSPRDRSGYTF	TGTGCCAGTAGTCCTCGGGACAGGAGCGGCTACACCTTC
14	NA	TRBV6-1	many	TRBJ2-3	CASSEILGQHTQYF	TGTGCCAGCAGTGAAATCCTCGGACAGCATACGCAGTATTTT
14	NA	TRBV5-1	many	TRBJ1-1	CASSSWTENTEAFF	TGCGCCAGCAGCTCTTGGACAGAGAACACTGAAGCTTTCTTT
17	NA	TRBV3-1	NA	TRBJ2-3	CASSQEIMGEPTDTQYF	TGTGCCAGCAGCCAAGAAATAATGGGGGAGCCCACAGATACGCAGTATTTT
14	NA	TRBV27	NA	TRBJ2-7	CASSLGPGFHEQYF	TGTGCCAGCAGTCTCGGACCAGGGTTTCACGAGCAGTACTTC
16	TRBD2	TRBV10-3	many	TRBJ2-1	CAISEGAGLAYNEQFF	TGTGCCATCAGTGAAGGGGCCGGACTAGCCTACAATGAGCAGTTCTTC
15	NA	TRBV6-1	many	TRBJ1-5	CASSQGGNPNQPQHF	TGTGCCAGCAGTCAGGGAGGAAATCCCAATCAGCCCCAGCATTTT